This TCR beta chain is drawn from a study of blood T cell repertoires in COVID-19. Looking at the study overall: The study drew acute and convalescent COVID-19 samples from the United States, Italy and Spain. PBMCs, B-cell-depleted T cells, or T cells were the source of the cDNA or gDNA that made up the material.

In the authors' methods: Cell counts per sample came from amplifying reference gene primers. Data came from immunoSEQ multiplex PCR; TCRdb stores just in-frame clones and leaves some out. V and J calls and clone size are those listed in that table; D and trimming were worked out from the DNA. The top ten hold about 1.7% of the sample, which has roughly 140,000 clones, 80% to 90% seen once. V gave up 3 bases and J gave up 9 bases; unmatched junction bases: 5. Germline V gives CDR1 SNHLY, CDR2 FYNNEI. The CDR3 runs 15 residues. The sequenced sample consisted of peripheral blood. This sequence originates from a woman in her forties or fifties with acute or convalescent COVID-19. The rearrangement joins TRBV2 to TRBJ2-1, with 13 bases identical to TRBD2. The CDR3 nucleotides read TGTGCCAGCAGTGAGGTACTAGCGGGAGGGCTTGAGCAGTTCTTC. Protein: CASSEVLAGGLEQFF.